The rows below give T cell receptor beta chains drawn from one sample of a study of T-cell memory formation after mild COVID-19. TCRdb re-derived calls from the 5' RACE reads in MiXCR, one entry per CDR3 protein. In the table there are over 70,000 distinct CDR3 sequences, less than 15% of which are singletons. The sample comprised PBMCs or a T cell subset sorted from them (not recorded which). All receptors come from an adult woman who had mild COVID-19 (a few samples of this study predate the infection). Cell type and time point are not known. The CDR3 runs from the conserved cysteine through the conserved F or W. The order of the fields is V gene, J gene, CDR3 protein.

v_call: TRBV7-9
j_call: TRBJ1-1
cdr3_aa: CASSLVQGQAEAFF

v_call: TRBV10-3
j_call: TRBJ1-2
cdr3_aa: CAISGGTGGTLDYGYTF

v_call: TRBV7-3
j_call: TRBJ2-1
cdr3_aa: CASSQGQGFHEQFF

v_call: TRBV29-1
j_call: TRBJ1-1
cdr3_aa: CSVEAHGNEAFF

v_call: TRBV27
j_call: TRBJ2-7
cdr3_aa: CASRGAKQGTYEQYF

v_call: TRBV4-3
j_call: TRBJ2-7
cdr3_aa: CASSQDIGGLYEQYF

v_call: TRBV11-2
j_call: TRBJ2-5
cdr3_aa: CASSLDLSEQETQYF

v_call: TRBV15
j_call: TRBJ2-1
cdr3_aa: CATSREWGAYNEQFF

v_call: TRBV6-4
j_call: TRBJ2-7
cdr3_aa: CASSDSRTRGTYEQYF

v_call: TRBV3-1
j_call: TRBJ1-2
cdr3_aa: CASSQGLGVSYYGYTF

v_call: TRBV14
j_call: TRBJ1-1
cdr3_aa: CASSPGQAEAFF

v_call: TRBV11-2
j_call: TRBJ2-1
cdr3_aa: CASSPPGLAGGGEQFF

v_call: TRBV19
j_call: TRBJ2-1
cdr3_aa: CASSIPGLAAAYNEQFF

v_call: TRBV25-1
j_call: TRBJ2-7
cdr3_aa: CASTGIYEQYF

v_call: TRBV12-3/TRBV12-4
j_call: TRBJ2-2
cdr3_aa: CASILGPGELFF